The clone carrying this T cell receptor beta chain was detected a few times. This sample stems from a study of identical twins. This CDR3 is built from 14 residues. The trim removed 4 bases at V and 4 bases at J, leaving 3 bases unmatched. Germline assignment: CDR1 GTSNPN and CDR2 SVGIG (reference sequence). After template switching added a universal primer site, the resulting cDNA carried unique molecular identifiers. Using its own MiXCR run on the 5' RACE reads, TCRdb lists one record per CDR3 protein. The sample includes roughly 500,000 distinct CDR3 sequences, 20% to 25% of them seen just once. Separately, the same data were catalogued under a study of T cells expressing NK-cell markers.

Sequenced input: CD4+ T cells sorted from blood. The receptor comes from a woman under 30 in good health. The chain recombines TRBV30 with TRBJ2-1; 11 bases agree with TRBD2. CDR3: CAWTSGRRYNEQFF. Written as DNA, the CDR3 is TGTGCCTGGACTAGCGGGAGGCGGTACAATGAGCAGTTCTTC.